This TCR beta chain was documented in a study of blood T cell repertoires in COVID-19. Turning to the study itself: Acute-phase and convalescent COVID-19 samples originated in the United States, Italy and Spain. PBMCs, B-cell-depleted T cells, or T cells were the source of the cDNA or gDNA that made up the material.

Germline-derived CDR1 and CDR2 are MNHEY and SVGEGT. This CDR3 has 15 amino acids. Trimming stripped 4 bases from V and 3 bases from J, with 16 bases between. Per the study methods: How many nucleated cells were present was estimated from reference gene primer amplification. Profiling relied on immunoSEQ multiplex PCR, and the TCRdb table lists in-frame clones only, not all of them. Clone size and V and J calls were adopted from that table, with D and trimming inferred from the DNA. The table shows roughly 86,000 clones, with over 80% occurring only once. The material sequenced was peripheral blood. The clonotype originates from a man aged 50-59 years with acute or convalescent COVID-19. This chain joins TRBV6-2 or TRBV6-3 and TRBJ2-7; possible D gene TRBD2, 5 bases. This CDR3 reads CASSLASGGGYEQYF. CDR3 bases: TGTGCCAGCAGTTTAGCCAGCGGAGGTGGCTACGAGCAGTACTTC.